The 15 T cell receptor beta chains in this list originate from one sample, sequenced in a study of vaccination and CD4 T cells after COVID-19. Treatment described: roughly ten-day PBMC culture with coronavirus spike peptide pools or control peptides (ViraFEST assay). Which antigens these TCRs recognize remains unknown. The Oncomine TCR Beta short-read assay was applied to DNA of cultured CD4+ T cells. TCRdb ran MiXCR on the PCR reads and lists one entry per CDR3 protein. The sample gives some 14,000 distinct CDR3 sequences, over 45% of which show up once; roughly 8.4% is in the top ten. The sample in question was CD4+ T cells from blood, cultured in vitro, obtained before SARS-CoV-2 vaccination. These receptors were obtained from a human donor who had recovered from COVID-19.

This clonotype has a handful of counts. The CDR3 loop is CASSTNTGGNSPLHF. CDR3 DNA sequence: TGTGCCAGTAGTACAAACACGGGGGGTAATTCACCCCTCCACTTT. This chain links TRBV19 with TRBJ1-6; possible D gene TRBD1, 5 bases. The CDR3 is made up of 15 amino acids. Trimming removed 4 bases at V and 6 bases at J, with 13 bases between. Looked up from germline, CDR1 is LNHDA and CDR2 is SQIVND (reference sequence).

The V call is TRBV27, the J call TRBJ2-3; D is uncertain. The CDR3 contains 15 residues. V was shortened by 5 bases and J by 8 bases, with 20 bases between the two germline ends. CDR1 and CDR2 from the germline V gene are MNHEY and SMNVEV (reference sequence). CDR3 in amino acids: CASSPPQEGKGTQYF. The CDR3 DNA reads TGTGCCAGCAGTCCACCCCAGGAAGGGAAGGGTACGCAGTATTTT.

This CDR3 is CASSLVLGSYGYTF. The CDR3 region has the DNA TGTGCCAGCAGCTTAGTATTAGGGAGCTATGGCTACACCTTC. The genes are TRBV7-2 and TRBJ1-2; no clear D. CDR1 SGHTA and CDR2 FQGNSA come from the germline V gene. CDR3 size: 14 residues. The V end was cut by 1 base, the J end by 4 bases, with 10 bases between.

The chain employs TRBV20-1 and TRBJ2-7, with D possibly being TRBD2 (5 bases). CDR1 DFQATT and CDR2 SNEGSKA come from the germline V gene (reference sequence). The CDR3 loop spans 15 amino acids. Trimming left V 0 bases short and J 2 bases short, with 14 bases between. CDR3 DNA sequence: TGCAGTGCTAGAGATCCGAAAGGAGGCCCCTACGAGCAGTACTTC. Amino acid sequence: CSARDPKGGPYEQYF.

The chain has TRBV29-1 and TRBJ1-1, with 12 bases lining up with TRBD1. V shed 6 bases and J 5 bases; nucleotides not matched to a gene: 1. The CDR3 covers 12 residues. Germline loops: CDR1 SQVTM, CDR2 ANQGSEA. CDR3 in DNA: TGCAGCGTGGGACAGGGGGCGACTGAAGCTTTCTTT. Translated: CSVGQGATEAFF.

The J gene is TRBJ1-1, the V gene TRBV19; a weak D match, TRBD1 (6 bases). The CDR3 is made up of 14 amino acids. The germline V gene encodes CDR1 LNHDA and CDR2 SQIVND (reference sequence). V was shortened by 4 bases and J by 0 bases, with 9 bases between the two germline ends. CDR3 DNA sequence: TGTGCCAGTAGTACTAGGACAGTGAACACTGAAGCTTTCTTT. Residues: CASSTRTVNTEAFF.

The rearrangement joins TRBV6-5 to TRBJ1-6; a possible D gene is TRBD1 (5 bases). The CDR3 spans 14 residues. The V gene lost 0 bases and the J gene lost 6 bases, with 6 bases spanning the gap. The germline V gene has CDR1 MNHEY and CDR2 SVGAGI. For the CDR3, the DNA is TGTGCCAGCAGTTACTCTCAGGGTAATTCACCCCTCCACTTT. Its translation is CASSYSQGNSPLHF.

V usage is TRBV20-1 and J usage is TRBJ2-5, with a possible D match to TRBD2 (6 bases). Germline loops: CDR1 DFQATT, CDR2 SNEGSKA (reference sequence). V was clipped by 3 bases and J by 1 base, with 15 bases between them. The CDR3 extends over 15 amino acids. The CDR3 nucleotides are TGCAGTGCTAGTATGCTAAGGGACTTCCAAGAGACCCAGTACTTC. It yields the protein CSASMLRDFQETQYF.

The chain recombines TRBV2 with TRBJ1-1; 8 nucleotides match TRBD1. The germline V gene encodes CDR1 SNHLY and CDR2 FYNNEI. The CDR3 runs to 14 residues. Trimming cost V 6 bases and J 4 bases; bases outside gene matches: 7. The CDR3 loop is CASRTGQEGTEAFF. CDR3 in DNA: TGTGCCAGCAGGACGGGACAGGAGGGCACTGAAGCTTTCTTT.

This clonotype came up a few times. Here the CDR3 reads CSANSRAQAPYEQYF. As DNA, the CDR3 is TGCAGTGCGAACTCCAGGGCCCAAGCCCCCTACGAGCAGTACTTC. The genes are TRBV20-1 and TRBJ2-7, with D perhaps TRBD1 (5 bases). In germline, CDR1 is DFQATT, CDR2 SNEGSKA (reference sequence). This CDR3 contains 15 residues. Trimming removed 6 bases from V and 2 bases from J, with 20 bases in between.

This clonotype was seen a single time. The rearrangement joins TRBV6-2 or TRBV6-3 to TRBJ1-2; D not resolved. The germline V and J ends were trimmed by 2 bases and 4 bases, with 20 bases remaining between them. This CDR3 has 17 residues. Germline V gives CDR1 MNHEY, CDR2 SVGEGT. The CDR3 sequence is CASSYPSRGSASYGYTF. For the CDR3, the DNA is TGTGCCAGCAGTTACCCCTCCCGAGGGTCCGCTTCCTATGGCTACACCTTC.

This clonotype has a single count. The chain recombines TRBV6-1 with TRBJ1-2; 10 bases map to TRBD1. Germline lookup yields CDR1 MNHNS and CDR2 SASEGT. The ends lost 5 bases at V and 6 bases at J; junction bases unmatched: 6. The CDR3 has 14 residues. CDR3 residues: CASSPGTGADGYTF. In DNA form, the CDR3 reads TGTGCCAGCAGTCCCGGGACAGGGGCGGATGGCTACACCTTC.

The CDR3: CSAPAGVLRDSPLHF. The CDR3 DNA reads as TGCAGTGCCCCCGCTGGGGTTCTTCGGGATTCACCCCTCCACTTT. The chain has TRBV20-1 and TRBJ1-6; unclear D gene. In germline, CDR1 is DFQATT, CDR2 SNEGSKA (reference sequence). The ends were cut back, 6 bases at V and 8 bases at J, with 20 bases in the middle. The CDR3 sequence is 15 residues long.

The chain combines TRBV4-3 with TRBJ1-2; the D is unclear. The V end lost 3 bases, the J end lost 0 bases, and 11 bases lay between the germline ends. CDR1 LGHNA and CDR2 YSLEER come from the germline V gene. This CDR3 region has 15 residues. Here the CDR3 DNA reads TGCGCCAGCAGCCAGGGCATGATGGCTAACTATGGCTACACCTTC. Encoded protein: CASSQGMMANYGYTF.

The chain combines TRBV10-3 with TRBJ2-3; D is unclear. Germline lookup yields CDR1 ENHRY and CDR2 SYGVKD. The CDR3 is 16 residues long. V lost 4 bases and J lost 1, with 15 bases in between. CDR3 sequence (DNA): TGTGCCATCAGTGTCGGAAAGGGCCCCGGCACAGATACGCAGTATTTT. Its protein product is CAISVGKGPGTDTQYF.